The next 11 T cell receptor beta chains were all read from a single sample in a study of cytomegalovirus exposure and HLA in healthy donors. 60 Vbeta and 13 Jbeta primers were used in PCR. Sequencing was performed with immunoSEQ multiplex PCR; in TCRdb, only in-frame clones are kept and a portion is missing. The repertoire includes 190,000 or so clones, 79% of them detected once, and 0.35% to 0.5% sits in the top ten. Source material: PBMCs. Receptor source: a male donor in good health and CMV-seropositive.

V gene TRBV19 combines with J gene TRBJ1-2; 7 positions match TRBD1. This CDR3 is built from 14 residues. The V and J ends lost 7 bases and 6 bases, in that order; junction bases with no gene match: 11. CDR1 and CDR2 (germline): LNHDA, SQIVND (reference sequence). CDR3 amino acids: CASNKFFTGDGYTF. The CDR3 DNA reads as TGTGCCAGTAATAAATTCTTCACAGGGGATGGCTACACCTTC.

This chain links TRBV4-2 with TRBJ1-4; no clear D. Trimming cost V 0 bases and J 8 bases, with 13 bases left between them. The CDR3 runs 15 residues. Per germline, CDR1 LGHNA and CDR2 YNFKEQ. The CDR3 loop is CASSQDMGVREKLFF. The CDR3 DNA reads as TGTGCCAGCAGCCAAGATATGGGAGTAAGGGAAAAACTGTTTTTT.

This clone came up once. In DNA, the CDR3 is TGTGCCAGCAGCGAAATGGACAGGGTTTCCTACAATGAGCAGTTCTTC. As protein: CASSEMDRVSYNEQFF. This chain uses TRBV9 with TRBJ2-1, with 8 bases matching TRBD1. Germline CDR1 and CDR2: SGDLS and YYNGEE. This CDR3 comprises 16 residues. V dropped 3 bases and J dropped 1; count of bases not matched to a gene: 6. Complete variable domain (other parts from reference TRBV9 and TRBJ2-1): DSGVTQTPKHLITATGQRVTLRCSPRSGDLSVYWYQQSLDQGLQFLIQYYNGEERAKGNILERFSAQQFPDLHSELNLSSLELGDSALYFCASSEMDRVSYNEQFFGPGTRLTVL.

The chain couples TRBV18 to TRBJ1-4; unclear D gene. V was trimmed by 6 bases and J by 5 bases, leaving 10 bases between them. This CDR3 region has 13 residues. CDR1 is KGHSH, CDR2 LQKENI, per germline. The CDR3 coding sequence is TGTGCCAGCTCCCCGTCGGGAAATGAAAAACTGTTTTTT. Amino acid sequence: CASSPSGNEKLFF.

The CDR3 here is CASSPRQGRVSEAFF. CDR3 coding DNA: TGTGCCAGCAGTCCGCGACAGGGTCGTGTCTCTGAAGCTTTCTTT. V is TRBV6-1 and J is TRBJ1-1; TRBD1 aligns across 7 bases. J gave up 6 bases and V 5 bases, and 12 bases lay outside the gene matches. The CDR3 consists of 15 residues. CDR1 is MNHNS and CDR2 is SASEGT in the germline V gene.

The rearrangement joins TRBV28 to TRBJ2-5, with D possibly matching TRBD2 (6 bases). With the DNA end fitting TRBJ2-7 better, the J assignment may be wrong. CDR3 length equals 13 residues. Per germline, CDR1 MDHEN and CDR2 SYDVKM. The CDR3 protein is CASTSGSTYEQYF. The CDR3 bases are TGTGCCAGCACGTCCGGGAGTACCTACGAGCAGTACTTC.

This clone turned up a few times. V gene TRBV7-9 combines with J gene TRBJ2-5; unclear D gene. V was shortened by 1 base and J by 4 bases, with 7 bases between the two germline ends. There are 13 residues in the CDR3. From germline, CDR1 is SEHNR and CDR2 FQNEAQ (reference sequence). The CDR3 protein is CASSLGRGETQYF. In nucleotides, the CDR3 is TGTGCCAGCAGCTTAGGAAGAGGAGAGACCCAGTACTTC.

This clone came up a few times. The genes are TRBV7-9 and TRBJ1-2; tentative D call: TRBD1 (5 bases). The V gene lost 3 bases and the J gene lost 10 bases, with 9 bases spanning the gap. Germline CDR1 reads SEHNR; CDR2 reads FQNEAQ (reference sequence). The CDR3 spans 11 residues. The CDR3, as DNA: TGTGCCAGCAGCTTTGGCAGGGACTACACCTTC. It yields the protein CASSFGRDYTF.

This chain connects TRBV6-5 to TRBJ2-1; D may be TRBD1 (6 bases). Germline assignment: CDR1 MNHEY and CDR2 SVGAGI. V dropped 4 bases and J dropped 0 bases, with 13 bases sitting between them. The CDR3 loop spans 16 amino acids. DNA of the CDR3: TGTGCCAGCAGTTCGCCCGACAGGCGCTCCTACAATGAGCAGTTCTTC. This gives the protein CASSSPDRRSYNEQFF.

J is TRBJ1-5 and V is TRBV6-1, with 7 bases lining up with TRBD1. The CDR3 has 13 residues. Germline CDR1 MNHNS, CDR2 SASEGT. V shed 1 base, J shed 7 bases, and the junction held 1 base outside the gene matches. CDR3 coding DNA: TGTGCCAGCAGTGAAGGAGGGGGCCAGCCCCAGCATTTT. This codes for CASSEGGGQPQHF.

This CDR3 reads CASSKAGAGSYEQYF. The CDR3 bases are TGTGCCAGCAGCAAAGCCGGGGCGGGGTCTTACGAGCAGTACTTC. This chain links TRBV21-1 with TRBJ2-7; the D call in the table, TRBD2, was not verified against the DNA. TRBV21-1 is recorded as a pseudogene. This CDR3 comprises 15 residues.